The TCR beta chain described here comes from a study of CD8 T cells in ankylosing spondylitis. Study results and caveats: Past research had described some motif variants in reactive arthritis synovial fluid and blood. A TCR beta motif of eight highly homologous variants appeared characteristic of ankylosing spondylitis blood.

Generation of TCR beta libraries employed quantitative 5'-RACE incorporating molecular barcodes. TCRdb analysed the 5' RACE reads with MiXCR anew, one entry per CDR3 protein. Of roughly 180,000 distinct CDR3 sequences listed, approximately 10% are singletons. The CDR3 length is 15 residues. The V and J ends lost 4 bases and 4 bases respectively, with 11 bases between them. CDR1 is KGHSH, CDR2 LQKENI, per germline. Comments on this clonotype: Its antigen is currently unknown.

Sequencing used blood, either unsorted or a sorted T cell fraction (not recorded which). This chain links TRBV18 with TRBJ2-6; perhaps D is TRBD1 or TRBD2 (5 bases each). The sequence was collected from a male donor with ankylosing spondylitis or in good health (not recorded which). The CDR3 DNA follows: TGTGCCAGCTCACGGGACGCGTCAGGGGCCAACGTCCTGACTTTC. It translates to CASSRDASGANVLTF.